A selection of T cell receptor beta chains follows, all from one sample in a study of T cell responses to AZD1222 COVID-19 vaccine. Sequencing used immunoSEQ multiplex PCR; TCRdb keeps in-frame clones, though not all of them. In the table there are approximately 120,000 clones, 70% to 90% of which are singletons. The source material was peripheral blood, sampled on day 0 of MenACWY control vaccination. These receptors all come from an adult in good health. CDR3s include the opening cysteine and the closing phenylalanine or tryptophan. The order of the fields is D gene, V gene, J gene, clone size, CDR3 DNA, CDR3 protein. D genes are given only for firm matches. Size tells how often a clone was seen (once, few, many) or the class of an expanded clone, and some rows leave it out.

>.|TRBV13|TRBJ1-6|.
TGTGCCAGCAGCCAGATCGGACATAATTCACCCCTCCACTTT
CASSQIGHNSPLHF
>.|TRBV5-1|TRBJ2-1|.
TGCGCCAGCAGCTTGAATCGGAATGAGCAGTTCTTC
CASSLNRNEQFF
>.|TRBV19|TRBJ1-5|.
TGTGCCAGTAGGGCGACAGATCAGCCCCAGCATTTT
CASRATDQPQHF
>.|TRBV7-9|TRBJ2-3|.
TGTGCCAGCAGCTTAGCAAACACAGATACGCAGTATTTT
CASSLANTDTQYF
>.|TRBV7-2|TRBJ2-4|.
TGTGCCAGCAGCTATGGTGGGGCGGGAAGGGAAAACATTCAGTACTTC
CASSYGGAGRENIQYF
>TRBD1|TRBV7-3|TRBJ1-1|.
TGTGCCAGCAGCGGTACAGGGGTAGGGGTCACTGAAGCTTTCTTT
CASSGTGVGVTEAFF
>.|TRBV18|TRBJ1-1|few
TGTGCCAGCTCACCGGAACAGTCGAACACTGAAGCTTTCTTT
CASSPEQSNTEAFF
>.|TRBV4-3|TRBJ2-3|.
TGCGCCAGCAGCCAAGAATGGGCGGCTAGCACAGATACGCAGTATTTT
CASSQEWAASTDTQYF
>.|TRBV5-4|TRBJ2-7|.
TGTGCCAGCAGCTTGCGGGGGCCTTCCTACGAGCAGTACTTC
CASSLRGPSYEQYF
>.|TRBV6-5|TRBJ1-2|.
TGTGCCAGCACCCGAGGCGGCCTCGACTACACCTTC
CASTRGGLDYTF
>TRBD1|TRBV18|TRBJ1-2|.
TGTGCCAGCTCGGGACAAGGGACAGGGACAGACTATGGCTACACCTTC
CASSGQGTGTDYGYTF
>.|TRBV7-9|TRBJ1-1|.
TGTGCCAGCAGCTTTACGACGAGAGGTGAAGCTTTCTTT
CASSFTTRGEAFF
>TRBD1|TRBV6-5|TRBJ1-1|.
TGTGCCAGCAACCCCTCGCAGGGGGGAGCTTTCTTT
CASNPSQGGAFF
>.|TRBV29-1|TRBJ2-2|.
TGCAGCGCCTTAGGACAGCTAGTCACCGGGGAGCTGTTTTTT
CSALGQLVTGELFF
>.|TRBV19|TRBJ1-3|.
TGTGCCAGTAGCGTGGATGGAAACACCATATATTTT
CASSVDGNTIYF
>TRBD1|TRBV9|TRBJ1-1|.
TGTGCCAGCAGCGACGGGACAGCGCGGAACACTGAAGCTTTCTTT
CASSDGTARNTEAFF
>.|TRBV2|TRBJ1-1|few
TGTGCCAGCAGTGAATTTGGTTTAACCCAGGGCGGTATCACTGAAGCTTTCTTT
CASSEFGLTQGGITEAFF
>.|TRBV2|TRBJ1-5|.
TGTGCCAGCAGCCTAGGGGGGCGCGGGAGATTCGATCAGCCCCAGCATTTT
CASSLGGRGRFDQPQHF
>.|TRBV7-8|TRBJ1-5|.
TGTGCCAGCAGCGCCGCTGGTAGCAATCAGCCCCAGCATTTT
CASSAAGSNQPQHF
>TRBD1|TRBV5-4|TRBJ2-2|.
TGTGCCAGCAGCTTTCCCCCGGGACAGAGGACCGGGGAGCTGTTTTTT
CASSFPPGQRTGELFF
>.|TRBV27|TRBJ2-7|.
TGTGCCAGCAGTTTAAATCCCTCCTACGAGCAGTACTTC
CASSLNPSYEQYF
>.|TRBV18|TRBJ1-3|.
TGTGCCAGCTCACCGTCGGGTCGTAGGGACACCATATATTTT
CASSPSGRRDTIYF
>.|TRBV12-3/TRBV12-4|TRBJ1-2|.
TGTGCCAGCAGTTTAGCGGGATATGGCTACACCTTC
CASSLAGYGYTF
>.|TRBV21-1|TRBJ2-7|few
TGTGCCAGCAGCCCCAACGGAAACTCCTACGAGCAGTACTTC
CASSPNGNSYEQYF
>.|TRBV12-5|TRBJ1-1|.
TGTGCTAGTGGTTTGGTTGGTTCGGACACTGAAGCTTTCTTT
CASGLVGSDTEAFF